This T cell receptor beta chain was observed in a study of T-cell memory formation after mild COVID-19. Study-level background: TCR clusters mostly belonged to single donors. Study observations and caveats: Second-wave clones with a day 37 peak had unconfirmed SARS-CoV-2 specificity. Contracting CD4+ clones were located mainly in CM and EM, and CD8+ clones in EMRA.

The CDR3 has 11 residues. V was pared by 7 bases and J by 7 bases, with 8 bases between. Germline CDR1 is SGHRS and CDR2 is YFSETQ. In this sample, this clonotype turned up many times. Its antigen remains unidentified. MiXCR, run by TCRdb on the 5' RACE reads, gives a single entry per CDR3 protein. The table includes approximately 480,000 distinct CDR3 sequences, 15% to 20% detected once. This receptor was taken from an adult woman who had mild COVID-19 (a few samples of this study predate the infection). Cell type and time point are not known. The V and J genes are TRBV5-1 and TRBJ2-2, with TRBD2 as a possible D gene (6 bases). Sample: PBMCs or a T cell subset sorted from them (not recorded which). This CDR3 reads CASEEGGELFF. Written as DNA, the CDR3 is TGCGCCAGCGAGGAGGGCGGGGAGCTGTTTTTT.